These 30 T cell receptor beta chains were all obtained from the same sample, sequenced in a study of T-cell memory formation after mild COVID-19. TCRdb reanalysed the 5' RACE reads using MiXCR and keeps one entry per CDR3 protein. The sample carries about 260,000 distinct CDR3 sequences, 15% to 20% recorded once. The sample taken for sequencing was PBMCs or a T cell subset sorted from them (not recorded which). All receptors come from a man aged 18 to 30 who had mild COVID-19 (a few samples of this study predate the infection). Cell type and time point are not known.

This clonotype was counted only a few times. Mismatch with germline at one junction end may stem from a read error. The rearrangement uses TRBV7-2 and TRBJ2-1; 9 nucleotides line up with TRBD1. CDR1 is SGHTA and CDR2 is FQGNSA in the germline V gene. This CDR3 has 12 residues. As DNA, the CDR3 is TGTGCCAGCAGCTTAGAGGGGACAGGGCGGATCTTC. This translates into CASSLEGTGRIF. The whole variable domain, remainder taken from reference TRBV7-2 and TRBJ2-1, is GAGVSQSPSNKVTEKGKDVELRCDPISGHTALYWYRQSLGQGLEFLIYFQGNSAPDKSGLPSDRFSAERTGGSVSTLTIQRTQQEDSAVYLCASSLEGTGRIFGPGTRLTVL.

This clonotype has more than one count but fewer than ten. The chain employs TRBV7-3 and TRBJ1-1; D is unclear. The V end was cut by 2 bases, the J end by 0 bases, with 10 bases between. Germline CDR1 is SGHTA and CDR2 is FQGTGA. The CDR3 length is 15 residues. CDR3 sequence (DNA): TGTGCCAGCAGCTTATCAGGCAGGTTGAACACTGAAGCTTTCTTT. Residues: CASSLSGRLNTEAFF. Full variable domain (outside the CDR3, taken from reference TRBV7-3 and TRBJ1-1): GAGVSQTPSNKVTEKGKYVELRCDPISGHTALYWYRQSLGQGPEFLIYFQGTGAADDSGLPNDRFFAVRPEGSVSTLKIQRTERGDSAVYLCASSLSGRLNTEAFFGQGTRLTVV.

The chain links TRBV25-1 to TRBJ1-2; 7 bases match TRBD1. The CDR3 is made up of 13 amino acids. Per the germline V gene, CDR1 is MGHDK and CDR2 is SYGVNS. The ends lost 3 bases at V and 3 bases at J; junction bases unmatched: 1. This chain's CDR3 is CASSDDRDYGYTF. The CDR3 DNA is TGTGCCAGCAGTGACGACAGGGACTATGGCTACACCTTC.

This clonotype has just a few counts. V gene TRBV20-1 combines with J gene TRBJ2-3; either TRBD1 or TRBD2 may supply D (5 bases each). From germline, CDR1 is DFQATT and CDR2 SNEGSKA (reference sequence). V was cut by 5 bases and J by 3 bases, with 12 bases left in between. The CDR3 has 13 amino acids. The CDR3 loop reads CSARDLRTDTQYF. CDR3 sequence (DNA): TGCAGTGCTCGGGACCTGAGGACAGATACGCAGTATTTT.

This clonotype was detected a few times. V usage is TRBV6-5 and J usage is TRBJ1-5, with 7 bases fitting TRBD1. Germline V gives CDR1 MNHEY, CDR2 SVGAGI. The CDR3 sequence is 15 residues long. With 3 bases clipped from V and 5 bases from J, the junction kept 7 bases outside the gene matches. CDR3 sequence reads: CASSYAQGLDQPQHF. The CDR3 DNA follows: TGTGCCAGCAGTTATGCACAGGGGCTCGATCAGCCCCAGCATTTT.

The chain links TRBV4-1 to TRBJ2-7; D might be TRBD2 (5 bases). This CDR3 has 15 amino acids. In germline, CDR1 is MGHRA, CDR2 YSYEKL. Trimming pared 6 bases from V and 2 bases from J, leaving 17 bases between. For the CDR3, the DNA is TGCGCCAGCAGGTTGACCCCCACGGGGACCTACGAGCAGTACGTC. Translating it yields CASRLTPTGTYEQYV.

The V and J genes are TRBV7-6 and TRBJ2-5; 7 nucleotides match TRBD1. CDR3 length: 16 residues. Trimming removed 5 bases from V and 5 bases from J; junction bases left unmatched: 14. Germline CDR1 is SGHVS and CDR2 is FNYEAQ. CDR3 bases: TGTGCCAGCAGCAACCCCTTCGACAGGGCATGGGAGACCCAGTACTTC. It yields the protein CASSNPFDRAWETQYF. The full variable domain, completed using reference TRBV7-6 and TRBJ2-5, is GAGVSQSPRYKVTKRGQDVALRCDPISGHVSLYWYRQALGQGPEFLTYFNYEAQQDKSGLPNDRFSAERPEGSISTLTIQRTEQRDSAMYRCASSNPFDRAWETQYFGPGTRLLVL.

In this sample, this clonotype turned up a few times. The rearrangement links TRBV29-1 to TRBJ2-2; D assignment may be TRBD1 or TRBD2 (5 bases each). The CDR3 loop spans 11 amino acids. Trimming took off 7 bases at V and 10 bases at J, with 13 bases between the two ends. Germline-derived CDR1 and CDR2 are SQVTM and ANQGSEA. CDR3 DNA sequence: TGCAGCGGTACATTGGGGGAGGAGCTGTTTTTT. This gives the protein CSGTLGEELFF.

This clonotype was counted only a few times. The chain uses TRBV12-3 or TRBV12-4 and TRBJ2-7, with unresolved D. CDR3 size: 14 residues. V gave up 5 bases and J gave up 6 bases, with 17 bases separating them. CDR3 amino acids: CASSRLGSLGEQYF. The CDR3 coding sequence is TGTGCCAGCAGTCGCTTGGGCTCCCTAGGCGAGCAGTACTTC.

This clonotype was observed a few times. This chain connects TRBV6-2 or TRBV6-3 to TRBJ2-7; TRBD1 agrees at 8 bases. This CDR3 region has 15 residues. V shed 6 bases and J 0 bases; nucleotides not matched to a gene: 7. In germline, CDR1 is MNHEY, CDR2 SVGEGT. For the CDR3, the DNA is TGTGCCAGCAGCCCCGGGACAGGCCGCTCCTACGAGCAGTACGTC. Translated: CASSPGTGRSYEQYV.

The rearrangement links TRBV25-1 to TRBJ2-2; 10 bases agree with TRBD2. V gave up 6 bases and J gave up 4 bases; unmatched junction bases: 2. This CDR3 has 14 residues. The V gene's germline CDR1 is MGHDK and CDR2 SYGVNS. CDR3 nucleotide sequence: TGTGCCAGCAGCGTAGCGGGAGGCACCGGGGAGCTGTTTTTT. Translation: CASSVAGGTGELFF.

V usage is TRBV6-5 and J usage is TRBJ1-4; TRBD1 might be the D (6 bases). The CDR3 consists of 15 residues. The V gene's germline CDR1 is MNHEY and CDR2 SVGAGI. Trimming pared 4 bases from V and 6 bases from J, leaving 15 bases between. In DNA form, the CDR3 reads TGTGCCAGCAGTTCCCTACAGGGAGGGGATGAAAAACTGTTTTTT. Its protein is CASSSLQGGDEKLFF.

The chain employs TRBV6-5 and TRBJ1-3; no definite D call. The CDR3 loop spans 14 amino acids. The ends were cut back, 7 bases at V and 5 bases at J, with 15 bases in the middle. Germline V gene lookup returns CDR1 MNHEY and CDR2 SVGAGI. CDR3 region: CASTTPGSRNTIYF. The CDR3 coding sequence is TGTGCCAGCACCACCCCGGGTTCCAGAAACACCATATATTTT.

This clonotype was seen ten or more times. This chain connects TRBV15 to TRBJ2-2, with 8 nucleotides matching TRBD2. The CDR3 totals 15 residues. The J segment lost 6 bases and the V segment lost 1 base, leaving 4 bases of the junction unmatched. Looked up from germline, CDR1 is LNHNV and CDR2 is YYDKDF (reference sequence). The CDR3 here is CATSRVSGVSGELFF. CDR3 DNA sequence: TGTGCCACCAGCAGAGTTAGCGGGGTATCCGGGGAGCTGTTTTTT.

This clonotype was detected many times. The genes are TRBV7-9 and TRBJ2-1; the D call may be TRBD1 or TRBD2 (5 bases each). V was clipped by 4 bases and J by 12 bases, with 13 bases between them. The CDR3 has 12 residues. Germline assignment: CDR1 SEHNR and CDR2 FQNEAQ (reference sequence). The CDR3 region has the DNA TGTGCCAGCAGCTACCAGGGAGATGGGCAGTTCTTC. This gives the protein CASSYQGDGQFF.

This clonotype was recorded a few times. This sequence joins TRBV7-2 and TRBJ2-1; no firm D call. CDR1 and CDR2 from the germline V gene are SGHTA and FQGNSA. This CDR3 is 16 amino acids long. V lost 8 bases and J lost 3, with 20 bases in between. This CDR3 is CASSPSVGNFYNEQFF. The CDR3 bases are TGTGCCAGCTCCCCCTCGGTGGGTAATTTCTACAATGAGCAGTTCTTC.

The rearrangement joins TRBV27 to TRBJ2-7; perhaps TRBD1 as D (6 bases). The CDR3 extends over 13 amino acids. V lost 8 bases, J lost 6 bases, and 17 bases lay in between. CDR1 and CDR2 (germline): MNHEY, SMNVEV (reference sequence). The CDR3 nucleotides read TGTGCCAGCGGACACAGGGTTGGTGCCGAGCAGTACGTC. This sequence encodes CASGHRVGAEQYV.

This chain uses TRBV11-2 with TRBJ2-3, with 7 bases matching TRBD1. Germline values: CDR1 SGHAT, CDR2 FQNNGV. V was clipped by 0 bases and J by 4 bases; unmatched bases: 4. The CDR3 has 15 amino acids. For the CDR3, the DNA is TGTGCCAGCAGCTTAGATCGAGGGGGCGCAGATACGCAGTATTTT. It specifies CASSLDRGGADTQYF. The complete variable domain, with remaining parts taken from reference TRBV11-2 and TRBJ2-3, reads EAGVAQSPRYKIIEKRQSVAFWCNPISGHATLYWYQQILGQGPKLLIQFQNNGVVDDSQLPKDRFSAERLKGVDSTLKIQPAKLEDSAVYLCASSLDRGGADTQYFGPGTRLTVL.

The gene calls are TRBV5-6 and TRBJ1-3; the D is unclear. With 2 bases removed from V and 4 bases from J, the gap between germline ends came to 16 bases. The V gene's germline CDR1 is SGHDT and CDR2 YYEEEE. The length of the CDR3 is 16 residues. The CDR3 sequence is CASSFIGRVQGNTIYF. CDR3 nucleotide sequence: TGTGCCAGCAGCTTTATTGGGCGGGTACAAGGAAACACCATATATTTT. Full variable domain (outside the CDR3, taken from reference TRBV5-6 and TRBJ1-3): DAGVTQSPTHLIKTRGQQVTLRCSPKSGHDTVSWYQQALGQGPQFIFQYYEEEERQRGNFPDRFSGHQFPNYSSELNVNALLLGDSALYLCASSFIGRVQGNTIYFGEGSWLTVV.

About this clonotype: A junction end diverges from the germline sequence, so it may reflect a read error. This chain joins TRBV7-2 and TRBJ1-2; the match to TRBD1 covers 10 bases. CDR3 length equals 15 residues. Germline assignment: CDR1 SGHTA and CDR2 FQGNSA. The DNA of the CDR3 is TGTGCCAGCAGCCTAGCCGACAGGGGGCGCCGGGGCTACACCTTC. Translated: CASSLADRGRRGYTF. Filled out from reference TRBV7-2 and TRBJ1-2, the complete variable domain reads GAGVSQSPSNKVTEKGKDVELRCDPISGHTALYWYRQSLGQGLEFLIYFQGNSAPDKSGLPSDRFSAERTGGSVSTLTIQRTQQEDSAVYLCASSLADRGRRGYTFGSGTRLTVV.

This chain uses TRBV14 with TRBJ2-5; TRBD1 is a possible D gene (7 bases). V was pared by 3 bases and J by 6 bases, with 17 bases between. The CDR3 runs to 15 residues. CDR1 and CDR2 from the germline V gene are SGHDN and FVKESK. The CDR3 nucleotides are TGTGCCAGCAGCCAGGAGGGGGCATTGGCGAAGACCCAGTACTTC. This gives the protein CASSQEGALAKTQYF.

This clonotype has just a few counts. The V gene is TRBV19, the J gene TRBJ2-5, with TRBD1 identical over 7 bases. In germline, CDR1 is LNHDA, CDR2 SQIVND (reference sequence). The trim removed 6 bases at V and 1 base at J, leaving 5 bases unmatched. The CDR3 covers 14 residues. This chain's CDR3 is CASRSRDSQETQYF. As DNA, the CDR3 is TGTGCCAGTAGGAGCCGGGACAGCCAAGAGACCCAGTACTTC.

This clonotype was observed a few times. The chain carries TRBV27 and TRBJ1-6, with D tentatively TRBD1 (6 bases). V gave up 3 bases and J gave up 10 bases, with 16 bases separating them. Germline CDR1 reads MNHEY; CDR2 reads SMNVEV (reference sequence). CDR3 length: 15 residues. The CDR3 here is CASSFRWGLGSPLHF. The CDR3 DNA reads TGTGCCAGCAGTTTTAGGTGGGGGCTCGGGTCACCCCTCCACTTT.

The chain combines TRBV6-5 with TRBJ1-6; no reliable D call. Germline V gene lookup returns CDR1 MNHEY and CDR2 SVGAGI. Trimming cost V 0 bases and J 10 bases, with 16 bases left between them. The CDR3 runs 16 residues. The DNA of the CDR3 is TGTGCCAGCAGTTACTCTGGAGGCGTTTGGGGATCACCCCTCCACTTT. It is translated as CASSYSGGVWGSPLHF.

The chain carries TRBV4-1 and TRBJ1-2; D is unresolved. Deletions cut 4 bases from V and 2 bases from J, with 8 bases between. CDR1 and CDR2 from the germline V gene are MGHRA and YSYEKL. The CDR3 is made up of 13 amino acids. CDR3 region: CASSLDENYGYTF. The CDR3, as DNA: TGCGCCAGCAGCCTGGACGAAAACTATGGCTACACCTTC.

This clonotype has ten or more counts. The gene calls are TRBV4-1 and TRBJ2-3; 10 nucleotides agree with TRBD1. This CDR3 comprises 14 residues. CDR1 and CDR2 (germline): MGHRA, YSYEKL. J lost 3 bases, V lost 6 bases, and 3 bases had no gene match. The CDR3 loop is CASRDRGLTDTQYF. Here the CDR3 DNA reads TGCGCCAGCAGGGACAGGGGGTTGACAGATACGCAGTATTTT.

This chain uses TRBV7-2 with TRBJ2-4, with D perhaps matching TRBD1 (6 bases). Trimming stripped 6 bases from V and 0 bases from J, with 12 bases between. Germline V lookup: CDR1 SGHTA, CDR2 FQGNSA. The CDR3 is 15 residues long. This CDR3 is CASSSHRVAKNIQYF. The CDR3 bases are TGTGCCAGCAGTTCCCACAGGGTAGCCAAAAACATTCAGTACTTC. Full variable domain (missing parts from reference TRBV7-2 and TRBJ2-4): GAGVSQSPSNKVTEKGKDVELRCDPISGHTALYWYRQSLGQGLEFLIYFQGNSAPDKSGLPSDRFSAERTGGSVSTLTIQRTQQEDSAVYLCASSSHRVAKNIQYFGAGTRLSVL.

This clonotype was recorded a few times. V and J are TRBV5-1 and TRBJ2-5; the match to TRBD2 covers 8 bases. The CDR3 is 14 amino acids. Unmatched junction bases numbered 5, after V lost 3 bases and J lost 4 bases. Per the germline V gene, CDR1 is SGHRS and CDR2 is YFSETQ. The CDR3 nucleotides read TGCGCCAGCAGCTGGGGGACTAGTGGAGAGACCCAGTACTTC. Encoded protein: CASSWGTSGETQYF.

The J gene is TRBJ1-6, the V gene TRBV30; no definite D call. With 0 bases removed from V and 7 bases from J, the gap between germline ends came to 4 bases. Germline V gives CDR1 GTSNPN, CDR2 SVGIG (reference sequence). This CDR3 contains 12 residues. CDR3 in amino acids: CAWSVGNSPLHF. CDR3 in DNA: TGTGCCTGGAGTGTGGGGAATTCACCCCTCCACTTT.

The table lists this clonotype with a few counts. J is TRBJ2-7 and V is TRBV21-1; the table assigns TRBD1, which was not confirmed against the DNA. TRBV21-1 is listed as a pseudogene. The CDR3 sequence is 16 residues long. Written as DNA, the CDR3 is TGTGCCAGCAGCTACGACAGGGGGCCCTGGTCCTACGAGCAGTACTTC. Translated, it gives CASSYDRGPWSYEQYF.